Described below is a single T cell receptor (beta chain) sequence and its context. The source of the sample is a study of control samples from healthy donors and cancer patients. Assay: immunoSEQ multiplex PCR; the TCRdb copy retains only in-frame clones and omits some. Among approximately 150,000 clones, 90% to 95% were seen once, and the ten largest hold 1.3% to 1.5%. Between the trimmed V and J ends, which lost 5 bases and 3 bases, there was a span of 20 bases. The germline CDR1 and CDR2 sequences are PRHDT and FYEKMQ (reference sequence). This CDR3 contains 17 residues. The sequenced sample consisted of blood. The rearrangement joins TRBV13 to TRBJ2-1; D is perhaps TRBD2 (6 bases). The source is a woman younger than 30 in good health. CDR3 in amino acids: CASSPNRDSYHYNEQFF. The CDR3 DNA reads as TGTGCCAGCAGCCCAAACCGGGACTCCTATCACTACAATGAGCAGTTCTTC.